These 13 T cell receptor beta chains came from one sample sequenced in a study of regulatory T cells in long-lasting Graves disease. Sequencing libraries for TCR beta were prepared with iRepertoire HTBI primers and Arm-PCR of CDR3 regions. In TCRdb, the multiplex PCR reads were re-called with MiXCR into one record per CDR3 protein. The sample yields 400,000 to 500,000 distinct CDR3 sequences, roughly 15% seen once. Noted time point: newly diagnosed GD, antithyroid drugs for less than 3 months. Extracted RNA from PBMCs served as the source of the TCR library. This same sample was also taken into another study, of T cells in Graves' hyperthyroidism and ophthalmopathy.

The specimen comprised peripheral blood mononuclear cells (PBMCs), sampled at new diagnosis, from a patient treated with antithyroid drugs. The receptors come from a woman aged 45-60 years with Graves disease.

This chain links TRBV5-6 with TRBJ2-5; no clear D. The CDR3 spans 14 residues. V shed 3 bases and J shed 2 bases, with 11 bases lying between them. The V gene's germline CDR1 is SGHDT and CDR2 YYEEEE. Here the CDR3 reads CASSYIGPQETQYF. In DNA, the CDR3 is TGTGCCAGCAGCTATATCGGGCCACAAGAGACCCAGTACTTC.

This sequence joins TRBV20-1 and TRBJ2-3, with 12 bases matching TRBD2. The ends lost 3 bases at V and 3 bases at J; junction bases unmatched: 7. Germline CDR1 is DFQATT and CDR2 is SNEGSKA (reference sequence). CDR3 length: 16 residues. The chain's CDR3 is CSASPRLAGVTDTQYF. The CDR3, as DNA: TGCAGTGCTAGCCCCCGACTAGCGGGGGTTACAGATACGCAGTATTTT.

A note on this clonotype: One base separates it from a far larger clone, so it is likely a read error. The chain links TRBV2 to TRBJ2-1; 8 bases line up with TRBD2. The CDR3 totals 12 residues. The V and J ends lost 4 bases and 7 bases, in that order; junction bases with no gene match: 0. The germline CDR1 and CDR2 sequences are SNHLY and FYNNEI. The CDR3 DNA reads TGTGCCAGCAGTGCTAGCGGGAATGAGCAGTTCTTC. It translates to CASSASGNEQFF.

This clonotype was picked up many times. This chain uses TRBV6-6 with TRBJ2-6; D remains ambiguous. CDR1 is MNHNY, CDR2 SVGAGI, per germline (reference sequence). The CDR3 has 15 amino acids. V was shortened by 0 bases and J by 6 bases, with 9 bases between the two germline ends. CDR3 coding DNA: TGTGCCAGCAGTTACTCGATTAAAGCGGCCAACGTCCTGACTTTC. Residues: CASSYSIKAANVLTF.

This clonotype was recorded at least ten times. This chain joins TRBV7-8 and TRBJ2-7, with 8 nucleotides matching TRBD1. The ends lost 5 bases at V and 3 bases at J; junction bases unmatched: 9. The germline gives CDR1 SGHVS, CDR2 FQNEAQ. This CDR3 comprises 15 residues. CDR3 nucleotide sequence: TGTGCCAGCAGCCCCCACTCGGGACAGGTCTACGAGCAGTACTTC. Its protein is CASSPHSGQVYEQYF.

This clonotype came up many times. V and J are TRBV30 and TRBJ2-1; D could derive from TRBD1 or TRBD2 (5 bases each). From germline, CDR1 is GTSNPN and CDR2 SVGIG (reference sequence). The CDR3 runs to 15 residues. Trimming took off 3 bases at V and 4 bases at J, with 16 bases between the two ends. The CDR3 region is CAWSWGIGDYNEQFF. Here the CDR3 DNA reads TGTGCCTGGAGCTGGGGGATTGGAGATTACAATGAGCAGTTCTTC. The full variable domain, with the rest looked up from reference TRBV30 and TRBJ2-1, is SQTIHQWPATLVQPVGSPLSLECTVEGTSNPNLYWYRQAAGRGLQLLFYSVGIGQISSEVPQNLSASRPQDRQFILSSKKLLLSDSGFYLCAWSWGIGDYNEQFFGPGTRLTVL.

CDR3 coding DNA: TGTGCCAGCAGTCGGGGAGGGACTACTTACAATGAGCAGTTCTTC. This gives the protein CASSRGGTTYNEQFF. V and J are TRBV3-1 and TRBJ2-1, with TRBD2 matching over 7 bases. Germline trimming cut 6 bases from V and 4 bases from J; bases unmatched to any gene: 9. Germline CDR1 LGHDT, CDR2 YNNKEL (reference sequence). The CDR3 length is 15 residues.

The table lists this clonotype with many counts. V is TRBV27 and J is TRBJ1-1; D gene uncertain. V was shortened by 6 bases and J by 7 bases, with 15 bases between the two germline ends. The length of the CDR3 is 13 residues. In germline, CDR1 is MNHEY, CDR2 SMNVEV (reference sequence). CDR3 protein: CASRPPDLYEAFF. CDR3 DNA: TGTGCCAGCAGACCGCCTGACCTATATGAAGCTTTCTTT.

The V call is TRBV6-6, the J call TRBJ2-5, with D perhaps given as TRBD1 or TRBD2 (5 bases each). Germline loops: CDR1 MNHNY, CDR2 SVGAGI (reference sequence). V was pared by 0 bases and J by 5 bases, with 19 bases between. The CDR3 is made up of 17 amino acids. The CDR3 loop is CASSYSGVEGNGETQYF. The CDR3 DNA reads TGTGCCAGCAGTTACTCGGGGGTTGAGGGAAATGGGGAGACCCAGTACTTC.

The J gene is TRBJ1-1, the V gene TRBV4-1; TRBD1 might be the D (5 bases). This CDR3 spans 18 amino acids. Germline CDR1 reads MGHRA; CDR2 reads YSYEKL. The V end was cut by 3 bases, the J end by 1 base, with 21 bases between. CDR3 residues: CASSHAVTQGYRNTEAFF. The CDR3, as DNA: TGCGCCAGCAGCCACGCAGTTACCCAGGGTTATAGGAACACTGAAGCTTTCTTT.

The J gene is TRBJ2-7, the V gene TRBV15, with 7 bases matching TRBD2. Losses at the gene ends were 4 bases for V and 0 bases for J; bases not matched to a gene: 3. Germline CDR1 is LNHNV and CDR2 is YYDKDF (reference sequence). This CDR3 is built from 14 residues. CDR3 bases: TGTGCCACCAGCAAAGCGGGGACCTCCTACGAGCAGTACTTC. It is translated as CATSKAGTSYEQYF.

This clonotype was seen only a few times. The V call is TRBV27, the J call TRBJ2-4; no clear D. This CDR3 contains 18 residues. Trimming pared 5 bases from V and 0 bases from J, leaving 20 bases between. Germline V CDR1 and CDR2: MNHEY, SMNVEV (reference sequence). The CDR3 coding sequence is TGTGCCAGCAGTCTTCACCCGACTTCATCCCTAGCCAAAAACATTCAGTACTTC. It specifies CASSLHPTSSLAKNIQYF.

Ten or more counts support this clonotype. The genes are TRBV7-3 and TRBJ1-1; D remains unclear. The CDR3 has 14 residues. CDR1 and CDR2 (germline): SGHTA, FQGTGA. The V gene lost 5 bases and the J gene lost 1 base, with 11 bases spanning the gap. CDR3 bases: TGTGCCAGCAGCCTAAGGTCAGGGAACACTGAAGCTTTCTTT. Translated, it gives CASSLRSGNTEAFF.